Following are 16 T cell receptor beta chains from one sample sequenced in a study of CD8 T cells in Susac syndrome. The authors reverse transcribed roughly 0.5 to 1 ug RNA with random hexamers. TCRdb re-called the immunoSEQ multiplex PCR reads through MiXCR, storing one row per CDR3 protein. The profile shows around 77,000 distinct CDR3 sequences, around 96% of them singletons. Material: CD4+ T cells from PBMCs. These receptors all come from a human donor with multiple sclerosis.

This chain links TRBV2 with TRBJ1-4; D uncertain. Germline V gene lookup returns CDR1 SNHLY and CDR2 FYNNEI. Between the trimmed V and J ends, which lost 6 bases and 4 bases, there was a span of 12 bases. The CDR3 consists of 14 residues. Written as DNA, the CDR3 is TGTGCCAGCAGACCCGGACGGAATAATGAAAAACTGTTTTTT. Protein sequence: CASRPGRNNEKLFF.

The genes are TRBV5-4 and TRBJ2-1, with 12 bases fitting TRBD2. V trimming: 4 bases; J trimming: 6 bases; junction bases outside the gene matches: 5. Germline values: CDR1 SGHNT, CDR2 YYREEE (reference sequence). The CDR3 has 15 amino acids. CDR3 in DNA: TGTGCCAGCAGCCCGCCTAGCGGGGGGGCCAATGAGCAGTTCTTC. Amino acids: CASSPPSGGANEQFF.

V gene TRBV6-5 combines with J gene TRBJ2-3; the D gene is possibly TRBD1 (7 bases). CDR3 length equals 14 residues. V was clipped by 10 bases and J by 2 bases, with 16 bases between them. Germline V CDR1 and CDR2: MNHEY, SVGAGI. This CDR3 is CATKPGGNTDTQYF. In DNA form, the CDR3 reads TGTGCCACTAAACCAGGGGGGAACACAGATACGCAGTATTTT.

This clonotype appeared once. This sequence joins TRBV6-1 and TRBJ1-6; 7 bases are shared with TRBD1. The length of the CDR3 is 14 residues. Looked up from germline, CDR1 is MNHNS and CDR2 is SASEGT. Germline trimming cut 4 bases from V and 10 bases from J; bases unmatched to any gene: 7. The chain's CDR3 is CASSVQGERSPLHF. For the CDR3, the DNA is TGTGCCAGCAGTGTCCAGGGGGAAAGATCACCCCTCCACTTT.

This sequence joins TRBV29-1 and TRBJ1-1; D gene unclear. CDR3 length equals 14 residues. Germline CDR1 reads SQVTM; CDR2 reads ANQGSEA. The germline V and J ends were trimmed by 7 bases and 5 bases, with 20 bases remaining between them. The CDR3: CSAPVEGWKTEAFF. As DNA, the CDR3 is TGCAGCGCTCCGGTCGAGGGATGGAAGACTGAAGCTTTCTTT. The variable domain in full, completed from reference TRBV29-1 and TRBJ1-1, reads SAVISQKPSRDICQRGTSLTIQCQVDSQVTMMFWYRQQPGQSLTLIATANQGSEATYESGFVIDKFPISRPNLTFSTLTVSNMSPEDSSIYLCSAPVEGWKTEAFFGQGTRLTVV.

Here the CDR3 DNA reads TGTGCCAGCAGCTCCCGAGGGGACAGCTCATTTCGCGGCTATGGCTACACCTTC. This codes for CASSSRGDSSFRGYGYTF. The chain links TRBV7-8 to TRBJ1-2; 7 bases match TRBD1. There are 18 residues in the CDR3. The J segment lost 4 bases and the V segment lost 4 bases, leaving 18 bases of the junction unmatched. Germline CDR1 SGHVS, CDR2 FQNEAQ.

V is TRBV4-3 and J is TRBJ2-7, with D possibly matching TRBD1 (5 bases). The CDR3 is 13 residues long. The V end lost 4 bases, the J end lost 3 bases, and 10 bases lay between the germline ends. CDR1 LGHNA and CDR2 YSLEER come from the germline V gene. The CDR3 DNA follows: TGCGCCAGCAGCCGCGGACATTTCTACGAGCAGTACTTC. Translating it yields CASSRGHFYEQYF.

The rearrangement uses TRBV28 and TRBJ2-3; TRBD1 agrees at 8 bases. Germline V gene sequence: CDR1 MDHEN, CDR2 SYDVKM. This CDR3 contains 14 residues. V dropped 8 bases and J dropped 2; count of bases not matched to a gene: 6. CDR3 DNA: TGTGCCAGCTCTACGGGACAGGTCACAGATACGCAGTATTTT. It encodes CASSTGQVTDTQYF.

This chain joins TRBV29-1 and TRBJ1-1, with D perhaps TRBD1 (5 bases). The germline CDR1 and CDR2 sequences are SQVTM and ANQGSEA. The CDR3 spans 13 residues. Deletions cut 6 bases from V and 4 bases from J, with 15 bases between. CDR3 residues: CSVARGGGTEAFF. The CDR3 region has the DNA TGCAGCGTCGCAAGGGGCGGAGGCACTGAAGCTTTCTTT.

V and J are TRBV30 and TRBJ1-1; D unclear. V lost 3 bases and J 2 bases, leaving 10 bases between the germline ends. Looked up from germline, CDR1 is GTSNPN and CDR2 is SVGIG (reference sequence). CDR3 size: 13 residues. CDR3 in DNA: TGTGCCTGGAGACCCATGGGAAACACTGAAGCTTTCTTT. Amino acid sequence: CAWRPMGNTEAFF.

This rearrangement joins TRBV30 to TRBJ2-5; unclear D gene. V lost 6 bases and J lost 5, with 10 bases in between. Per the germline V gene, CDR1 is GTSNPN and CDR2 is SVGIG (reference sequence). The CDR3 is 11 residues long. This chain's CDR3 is CACRELETQYF. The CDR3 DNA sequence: TGTGCCTGTAGAGAGCTGGAGACCCAGTACTTC.

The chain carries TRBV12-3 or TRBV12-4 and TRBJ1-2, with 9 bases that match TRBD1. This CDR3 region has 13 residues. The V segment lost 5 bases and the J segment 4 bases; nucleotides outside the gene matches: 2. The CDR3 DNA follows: TGTGCCAGCAGTCGGGACAGGGTCTATGGCTACACCTTC. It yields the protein CASSRDRVYGYTF.

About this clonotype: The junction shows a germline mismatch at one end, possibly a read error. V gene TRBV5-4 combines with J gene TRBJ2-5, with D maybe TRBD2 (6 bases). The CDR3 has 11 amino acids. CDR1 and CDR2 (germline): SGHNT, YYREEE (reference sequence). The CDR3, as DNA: TGTGCCGGCAGCCTAGCGGAGACCCAGTACTTC. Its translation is CAGSLAETQYF.

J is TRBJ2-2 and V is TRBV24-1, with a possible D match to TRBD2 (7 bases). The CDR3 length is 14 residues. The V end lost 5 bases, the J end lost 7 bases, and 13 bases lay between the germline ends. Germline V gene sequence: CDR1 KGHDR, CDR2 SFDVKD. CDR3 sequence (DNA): TGTGCCACCAGTGTGAACAGGGAGGGCGGGGAGCTGTTTTTT. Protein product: CATSVNREGGELFF.

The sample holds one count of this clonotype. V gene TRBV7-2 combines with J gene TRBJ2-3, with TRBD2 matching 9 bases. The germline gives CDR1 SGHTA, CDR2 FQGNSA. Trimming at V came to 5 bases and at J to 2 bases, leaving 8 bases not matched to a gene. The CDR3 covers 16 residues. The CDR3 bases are TGTGCCAGCAGCCTCCGGCTAGCGGGGACCACAGATACGCAGTATTTT. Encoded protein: CASSLRLAGTTDTQYF. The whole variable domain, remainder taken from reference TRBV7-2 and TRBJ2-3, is GAGVSQSPSNKVTEKGKDVELRCDPISGHTALYWYRQSLGQGLEFLIYFQGNSAPDKSGLPSDRFSAERTGGSVSTLTIQRTQQEDSAVYLCASSLRLAGTTDTQYFGPGTRLTVL.

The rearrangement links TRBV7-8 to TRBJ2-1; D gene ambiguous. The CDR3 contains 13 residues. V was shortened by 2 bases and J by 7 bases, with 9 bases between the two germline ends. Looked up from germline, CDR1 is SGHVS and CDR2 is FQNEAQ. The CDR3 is CASSLRWDNEQFF. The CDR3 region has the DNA TGTGCCAGCAGCTTAAGGTGGGATAATGAGCAGTTCTTC.